Sequencing of this T cell receptor beta chain was carried out in a study of shared clonotypes between healthy human individuals (TCRdb year 2020). About the study as a whole: A couple of women and three men aged 18 to 49 years were included in the cohort. For each donor, CD4 naive and CD4 memory were each given three plates, CD8 naive was given two plates, and CD8 memory was given one plate. Blood TCR repertoires of four to six healthy adults were deeply sequenced to estimate repertoire size and the extent of clonotype sharing between individuals. To increase sequencing depth and limit assay-specific biases, TCR repertoire library preparation and sequencing were carried out by different laboratories using diverse techniques. Leukapheresis yielded between about 0.9 and 9.5 billion PBMCs per donor.

Using the deep immunoSEQ assay, TCR CDR3 regions were amplified from genomic DNA by multiplex PCR. For each cell subset, the extracted genomic DNA was distributed evenly across all wells of several immunoSEQ 96-well plates, and each plate served as one replicate. For sorted subsets, each replicate PCR was loaded with 200 ng genomic DNA, equivalent to some 27,000 T cell genomes. Purified libraries were measured with a Qubit 3.0 fluorometer, size-checked on a Bioanalyzer 2100, and measured again with the KAPA Library Quantification kit. Each immunoSEQ 96-well plate was sequenced on its own single-read 150-cycle Illumina NextSeq 550 flow cell. On the study's bioinformatics: Because the immunoSEQ output held only junctional sequences and lacked quality scores, the filtering could not match the filtering applied to full-length reads. To assign V/J genes and CDR3, sequences were annotated using PyIR, a Python wrapper for IgBLAST v1.9, with IMGT germline references. Reads were removed for weak V/J assignments (E-value above 1e-6), missing CDR3, stop codons, out-of-frame junctions, or ambiguous translated residues. V3J clonotypes were defined as sequences sharing the same inferred V gene, J gene, and CDR3 amino acid sequence. Percentage overlap between repertoires was calculated by dividing the number of shared unique clonotypes by the size of the smaller repertoire. Repertoire richness was assessed with RTK rarefaction, the Chao1 estimator, and Recon v2.1 estimates of unobserved clonotypes. Generation probabilities were computed with OLGA for all TCRbeta clonotypes obtained by the gDNA method from several donors. Held by TCRdb, this immuneACCESS table contains in-frame sequences only and omits some clones. Under half of the omission traces to an unresolved V gene where checked; the cause of the rest is unknown. D and trimming were read from the DNA, whereas the V and J calls and clone size are those reported in that table. The sample table lists 1.5 million to 1.9 million clones, around 98% of them with a count of one. The biggest ten clones account for approximately 0.45% of the sample.

The CDR3, from cysteine to phenylalanine, totals 12 residues. Here the CDR3 DNA is all that survives: 36 bases in frame from base 1. The junction shows trimming of 5 bases on V and 2 bases on J, plus 7 bases between the germline ends. The germline V gene provides CDR1 SGHTA and CDR2 FQGNSA. About this clone: The specificity of this receptor is unknown. Per-base qualities were not stored, and no clone one base away is much larger.

The donors were healthy, HIV-negative adults who had no recently reported acute infections or vaccinations. Every donor was a Caucasian adult residing in Nashville, Tennessee, USA. CD4+ T cells were enriched through magnetic negative selection, after which naive cells were positively selected on CD45RA and the remaining negative fraction served as the memory subset. Blood was collected by leukapheresis, and PBMCs were isolated by Ficoll-Histopaque density gradient centrifugation and then cryopreserved in liquid nitrogen vapor phase. Analytical flow cytometry was used to check the purity and quantity of each magnetically sorted T cell population. From each sorted fraction, genomic DNA was isolated and quantified by UV absorbance on a Nanodrop 2000c. General conclusions and limits of the study: Based on pairwise subsampling, the degree of clonotype sharing among donors was expected to be affected by sequencing depth. Compared with non-shared clonotypes, clonotypes shared by all four sorted-subset donors had higher generation probabilities. Sampling was restricted to blood, and TCR repertoires in tissues likely differ from the TCR repertoires found in blood. Naive subsets generally had larger estimated clonotype richness than memory subsets did. Rarefaction of sorted-subset datasets indicated incomplete sequencing despite the large sequencing depth. Because the study included only a small number of donors, the genetic and exposure-history diversity represented was limited. Sharing across a handful of donors was observed for approximately 5% of naive CD4, about 3.2% of naive CD8, over 2% of memory CD4, and around 0.4% of memory CD8 clonotypes.

The TCR originated in a man between 25 and 39 years old in good health. The V and J segments used are TRBV7-2 and TRBJ2-7; there is no confident call for the D gene. Sequenced input: naive CD4+ T cells sorted from blood. Taken with the paper, the label for cell subset or site translates to: CD45RA+ positively selected. The CDR3 reads CASSATAYEQYF. The bases read TGTGCCAGCAGCGCGACCGCCTACGAGCAGTACTTC.